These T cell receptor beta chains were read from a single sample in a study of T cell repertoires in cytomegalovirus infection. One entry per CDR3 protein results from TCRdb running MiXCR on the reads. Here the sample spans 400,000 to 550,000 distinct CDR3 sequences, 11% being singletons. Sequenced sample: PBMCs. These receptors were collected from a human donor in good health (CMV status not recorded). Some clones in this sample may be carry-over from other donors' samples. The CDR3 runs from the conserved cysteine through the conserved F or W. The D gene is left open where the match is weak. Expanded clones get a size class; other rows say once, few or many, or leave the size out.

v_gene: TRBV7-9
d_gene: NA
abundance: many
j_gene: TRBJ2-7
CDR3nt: TGTGCCAGCAGCCCCTCTTGGGAGCAGTACTTC
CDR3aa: CASSPSWEQYF

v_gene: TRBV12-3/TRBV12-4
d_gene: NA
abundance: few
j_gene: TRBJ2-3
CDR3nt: TGTGCCAGCAGTTTAGAGGGCCGGGGGACAGATACGCAGTATTTT
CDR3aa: CASSLEGRGTDTQYF

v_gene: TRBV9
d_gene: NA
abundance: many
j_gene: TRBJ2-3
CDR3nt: TGTGCCAGCAGCGGAGACTTAGGTACGCAGTATTTT
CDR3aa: CASSGDLGTQYF

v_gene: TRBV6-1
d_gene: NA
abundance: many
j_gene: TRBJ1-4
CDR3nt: TGTGCCAGCAGTGAATCGACAGGTCGGGAAAAACTGTTTTTT
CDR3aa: CASSESTGREKLFF

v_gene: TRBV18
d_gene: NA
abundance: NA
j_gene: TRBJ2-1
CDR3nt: TGTGCCAGCTCACCTATCGGGACAAACAATGAGCAGTTCTTC
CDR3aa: CASSPIGTNNEQFF

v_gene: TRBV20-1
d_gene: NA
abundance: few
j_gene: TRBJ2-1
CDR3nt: TGCAGTGCTAGAGATACCGAATCAACCCACAATGAGCAGTTCTTC
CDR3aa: CSARDTESTHNEQFF

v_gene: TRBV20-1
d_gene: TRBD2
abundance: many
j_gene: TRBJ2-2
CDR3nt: TGCAGTGCCGCCCCAAGACTAGCGGGAGTCACCGGGGAGCTGTTTTTT
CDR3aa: CSAAPRLAGVTGELFF

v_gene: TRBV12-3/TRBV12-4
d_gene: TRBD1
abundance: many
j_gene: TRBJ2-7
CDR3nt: TGTGCCAGCAGCCTTGGACAGGATGACTACGAGCAGTACTTC
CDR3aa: CASSLGQDDYEQYF

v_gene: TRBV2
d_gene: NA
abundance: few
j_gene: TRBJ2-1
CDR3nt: TGTGCCAGCAGTATAGGTTCGGGAGAGCAGTTCTTC
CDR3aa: CASSIGSGEQFF

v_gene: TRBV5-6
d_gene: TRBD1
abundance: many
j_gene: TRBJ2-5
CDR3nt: TGTGCCAGCAGCTTGGGGACAGGAGAGACCCAGTACTTC
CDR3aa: CASSLGTGETQYF

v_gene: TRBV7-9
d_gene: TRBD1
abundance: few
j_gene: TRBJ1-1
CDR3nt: TGTGCCAGCAGCCCCCCCGGGACAGGACTGAACACTGAAGCTTTCTTT
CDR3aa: CASSPPGTGLNTEAFF

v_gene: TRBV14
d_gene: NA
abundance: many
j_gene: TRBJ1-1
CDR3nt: TGTGCCAGCAGCCAAGTCGGGGGACGAACTGAAGCTTTCTTT
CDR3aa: CASSQVGGRTEAFF

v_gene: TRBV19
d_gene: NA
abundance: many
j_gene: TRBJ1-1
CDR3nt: TGTGCCAGTAGTATCAGGCAGGGATTAGCTGAAGCTTTCTTT
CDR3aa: CASSIRQGLAEAFF

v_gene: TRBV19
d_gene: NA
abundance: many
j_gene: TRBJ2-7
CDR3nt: TGTGCCAGTAGGGGGGCCTACGAGCAGTACTTC
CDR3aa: CASRGAYEQYF